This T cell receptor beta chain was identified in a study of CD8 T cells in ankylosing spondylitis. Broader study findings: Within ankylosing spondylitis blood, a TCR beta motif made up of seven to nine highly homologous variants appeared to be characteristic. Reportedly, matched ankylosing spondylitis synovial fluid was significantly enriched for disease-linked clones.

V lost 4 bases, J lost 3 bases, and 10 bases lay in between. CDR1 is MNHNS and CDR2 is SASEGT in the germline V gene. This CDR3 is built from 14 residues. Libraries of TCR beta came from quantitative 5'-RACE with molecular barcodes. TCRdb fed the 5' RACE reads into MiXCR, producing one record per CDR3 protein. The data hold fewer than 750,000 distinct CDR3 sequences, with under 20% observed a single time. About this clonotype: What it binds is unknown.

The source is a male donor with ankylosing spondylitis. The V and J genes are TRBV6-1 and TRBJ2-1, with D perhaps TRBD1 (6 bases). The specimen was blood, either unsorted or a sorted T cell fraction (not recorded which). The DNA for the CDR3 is TGTGCCAGCAGTGGGACAGACTTCTACAATGAGCAGTTCTTC. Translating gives CASSGTDFYNEQFF.